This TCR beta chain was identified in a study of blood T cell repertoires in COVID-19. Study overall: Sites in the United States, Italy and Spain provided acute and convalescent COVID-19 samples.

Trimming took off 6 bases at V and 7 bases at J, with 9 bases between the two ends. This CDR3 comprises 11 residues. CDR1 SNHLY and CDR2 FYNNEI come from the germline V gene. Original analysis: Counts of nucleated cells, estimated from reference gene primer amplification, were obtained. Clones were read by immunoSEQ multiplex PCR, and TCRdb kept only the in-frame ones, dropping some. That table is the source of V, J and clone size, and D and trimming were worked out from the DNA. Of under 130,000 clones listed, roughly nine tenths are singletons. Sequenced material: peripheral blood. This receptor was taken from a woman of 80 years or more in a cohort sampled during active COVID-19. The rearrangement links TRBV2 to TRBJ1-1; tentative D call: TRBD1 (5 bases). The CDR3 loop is CASRPDSEAFF. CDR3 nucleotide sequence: TGTGCCAGCAGGCCTGACAGTGAAGCTTTCTTT. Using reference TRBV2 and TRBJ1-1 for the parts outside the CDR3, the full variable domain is EPEVTQTPSHQVTQMGQEVILRCVPISNHLYFYWYRQILGQKVEFLVSFYNNEISEKSEIFDDQFSVERPDGSNFTLKIRSTKLEDSAMYFCASRPDSEAFFGQGTRLTVV.